A single sample gave rise to the 22 T cell receptor beta chains below, sequenced in a study of blood T cell repertoires in COVID-19. Clones were read by immunoSEQ multiplex PCR, and TCRdb kept only the in-frame ones, dropping some. The table records about 190,000 clones, roughly 83% of them present only once. Sequenced: PBMCs or T cells enriched from blood (not recorded which). These receptors were taken from a young woman who had recovered from COVID-19.

The rearrangement uses TRBV19 and TRBJ1-2; 9 nucleotides match TRBD1. The CDR3 loop spans 14 amino acids. The germline V gene encodes CDR1 LNHDA and CDR2 SQIVND (reference sequence). V was pared by 5 bases and J by 7 bases, with 8 bases of the junction left unmatched. The CDR3 loop is CASSQTGGTSGYTF. CDR3 bases: TGTGCCAGTAGTCAGACAGGGGGGACGAGTGGCTACACCTTC. Supplemented by reference TRBV19 and TRBJ1-2, the full variable domain reads DGGITQSPKYLFRKEGQNVTLSCEQNLNHDAMYWYRQDPGQGLRLIYYSQIVNDFQKGDIAEGYSVSREKKESFPLTVTSAQKNPTAFYLCASSQTGGTSGYTFGSGTRLTVV.

The rearrangement joins TRBV28 to TRBJ2-1; TRBD1 matches 8 bases. Looked up from germline, CDR1 is MDHEN and CDR2 is SYDVKM. This CDR3 has 16 residues. V shed 5 bases and J 0 bases; nucleotides not matched to a gene: 6. The CDR3 protein is CASSAGGASSYNEQFF. The CDR3 coding sequence is TGTGCCAGCAGTGCAGGGGGCGCGAGCTCCTACAATGAGCAGTTCTTC.

The chain employs TRBV5-1 and TRBJ2-3; no clear D. The length of the CDR3 is 16 residues. V gave up 2 bases and J gave up 3 bases, with 16 bases separating them. Germline V CDR1 and CDR2: SGHRS, YFSETQ. CDR3 nucleotides: TGCGCCAGCAGCTTACCCACCGCAGGTGGAACAGATACGCAGTATTTT. As protein: CASSLPTAGGTDTQYF. The full variable domain, rest sourced from reference TRBV5-1 and TRBJ2-3, is KAGVTQTPRYLIKTRGQQVTLSCSPISGHRSVSWYQQTPGQGLQFLFEYFSETQRNKGNFPGRFSGRQFSNSRSEMNVSTLELGDSALYLCASSLPTAGGTDTQYFGPGTRLTVL.

The chain has TRBV4-1 and TRBJ1-2; TRBD1 agrees at 8 bases. After removal of 0 bases from V and 5 bases from J, the junction contained 2 bases not matched to a gene. There are 14 residues in the CDR3. Germline lookup yields CDR1 MGHRA and CDR2 YSYEKL. The CDR3 here is CASSQEDRVYGYTF. The CDR3 DNA reads as TGCGCCAGCAGCCAAGAGGACAGGGTATATGGCTACACCTTC.

This chain uses TRBV9 with TRBJ1-1; tentatively, D is TRBD1 (6 bases). This CDR3 is 15 amino acids long. The V end was cut by 1 base, the J end by 2 bases, with 12 bases between. Germline CDR1 is SGDLS and CDR2 is YYNGEE. CDR3 coding DNA: TGTGCCAGCAGCGTATCCGGCAGGGGAAACACTGAAGCTTTCTTT. Translation: CASSVSGRGNTEAFF.

The V call is TRBV19, the J call TRBJ1-3; D call uncertain. Per the germline V gene, CDR1 is LNHDA and CDR2 is SQIVND (reference sequence). The CDR3 has 12 residues. V was clipped by 5 bases and J by 3 bases, with 5 bases between them. The CDR3 bases are TGTGCCAGTAGTCCGCGTGGAAACACCATATATTTT. Amino acid sequence: CASSPRGNTIYF.

The V gene is TRBV5-6, the J gene TRBJ1-4; D not certain. Germline CDR1 is SGHDT and CDR2 is YYEEEE. V shed 4 bases and J shed 6 bases, with 13 bases lying between them. CDR3 length: 14 residues. The CDR3 DNA is TGTGCCAGCAGCCTGGACCCGGCGGATGAAAAACTGTTTTTT. Translated, it gives CASSLDPADEKLFF.

This chain uses TRBV28 with TRBJ1-6, with TRBD1 identical over 7 bases. Looked up from germline, CDR1 is MDHEN and CDR2 is SYDVKM. Trimming cost V 2 bases and J 11 bases; bases outside gene matches: 6. The CDR3 extends over 14 amino acids. CDR3 loop: CASSLPRGRAPLHF. CDR3 nucleotide sequence: TGTGCCAGCAGTTTACCTAGGGGGCGGGCACCCCTCCACTTT. Filled out from reference TRBV28 and TRBJ1-6, the complete variable domain reads DVKVTQSSRYLVKRTGEKVFLECVQDMDHENMFWYRQDPGLGLRLIYFSYDVKMKEKGDIPEGYSVSREKKERFSLILESASTNQTSMYLCASSLPRGRAPLHFGNGTRLTVT.

Worth noting for this clone: One end of the junction fails to match germline, which may point to a read error. The chain recombines TRBV7-3 with TRBJ1-1; TRBD1 matches 7 bases. The V gene's germline CDR1 is SGHTA and CDR2 FQGTGA. The length of the CDR3 is 11 residues. CDR3 amino acids: CASSLAGQLVF. DNA for the CDR3: TGTGCCAGCAGCTTGGCGGGACAGTTAGTCTTT.

This chain links TRBV29-1 with TRBJ1-1; TRBD1 is a possible D gene (5 bases). The CDR3 is 11 amino acids. Trimming took off 6 bases at V and 1 base at J, with 6 bases between the two ends. Germline V CDR1 and CDR2: SQVTM, ANQGSEA. CDR3 sequence: CSVGENTEAFF. CDR3 nucleotide sequence: TGCAGCGTAGGGGAGAACACTGAAGCTTTCTTT. Variable domain in full (rest from reference TRBV29-1 and TRBJ1-1): SAVISQKPSRDICQRGTSLTIQCQVDSQVTMMFWYRQQPGQSLTLIATANQGSEATYESGFVIDKFPISRPNLTFSTLTVSNMSPEDSSIYLCSVGENTEAFFGQGTRLTVV.

The V and J genes are TRBV5-1 and TRBJ1-2; 7 nucleotides align to TRBD1. CDR3 length: 14 amino acids. Trimming cost V 3 bases and J 2 bases; bases outside gene matches: 4. Germline V gene sequence: CDR1 SGHRS, CDR2 YFSETQ. The CDR3: CASSSGTDNYGYTF. CDR3 coding DNA: TGCGCCAGCAGCTCCGGGACAGACAACTATGGCTACACCTTC.

This clone showed up just once. The chain carries TRBV3-1 (or the pseudogene TRBV3-2) and TRBJ2-5, with TRBD2 identical over 12 bases. This CDR3 has 16 amino acids. The junction had 9 bases not matched to a gene; V was cut back by 4 bases and J by 6 bases. In germline, CDR1 is LGHDT, CDR2 YNNKEL (reference sequence). In nucleotides, the CDR3 is TGTGCCAGCAGCCCCCCCCGACTAGCGGGAGTAAAGACCCAGTACTTC. It yields the protein CASSPPRLAGVKTQYF.

The genes are TRBV25-1 and TRBJ2-1; 9 positions agree with TRBD2. The ends lost 5 bases at V and 5 bases at J; junction bases unmatched: 4. Germline CDR1 is MGHDK and CDR2 is SYGVNS. The CDR3 runs to 14 residues. In DNA form, the CDR3 reads TGTGCCAGCAGTTGGACTAGCGAGCACAATGAGCAGTTCTTC. Amino acids: CASSWTSEHNEQFF.

The chain links TRBV19 to TRBJ2-1; the D gene is possibly TRBD1 (5 bases). From germline, CDR1 is LNHDA and CDR2 SQIVND (reference sequence). Trimming removed 3 bases at V and 4 bases at J, with 13 bases between. The CDR3 loop spans 15 amino acids. The CDR3 spells CASSILAGLYNEQFF. DNA of the CDR3: TGTGCCAGTAGTATTTTGGCAGGGTTATACAATGAGCAGTTCTTC.

The V and J genes are TRBV5-1 and TRBJ1-1, with a possible D match to TRBD1 (6 bases). From germline, CDR1 is SGHRS and CDR2 YFSETQ. Trimming shortened V by 4 bases and J by 5 bases, and 12 bases separated the two germline ends. The CDR3 is 13 amino acids. The DNA of the CDR3 is TGCGCCAGCAGCCTAGACAGGTGGACTGAAGCTTTCTTT. Protein sequence: CASSLDRWTEAFF.

V gene TRBV6-5 combines with J gene TRBJ1-1; D unclear. Germline V gene lookup returns CDR1 MNHEY and CDR2 SVGAGI. V gave up 5 bases and J gave up 12 bases, with 19 bases separating them. The CDR3 totals 13 residues. CDR3 sequence (DNA): TGTGCCAGCAGTCCCCCGGGAACAACCCCATCTTTCTTT. Protein product: CASSPPGTTPSFF.

The CDR3: CASSLSQTYNEQFF. CDR3 nucleotides: TGCGCCAGCAGCTTGAGTCAGACCTACAATGAGCAGTTCTTC. The J gene is TRBJ2-1, the V gene TRBV5-1; D gene unclear. The ends were cut back, 1 base at V and 2 bases at J, with 7 bases in the middle. The germline CDR1 and CDR2 sequences are SGHRS and YFSETQ. The CDR3 is 14 amino acids.

V gene TRBV7-9 combines with J gene TRBJ2-3; unclear D gene. V was pared by 4 bases and J by 4 bases, with 15 bases between. Germline CDR1 SEHNR, CDR2 FQNEAQ (reference sequence). This CDR3 has 15 amino acids. The chain's CDR3 is CASSSFPGGPDTQYF. In DNA, the CDR3 is TGTGCCAGCAGCTCTTTCCCTGGCGGTCCAGATACGCAGTATTTT.

The CDR3 bases are TGTGCCAGCAGTCCCCCCGGGGGGAGGACCTACGAGCAGTACTTC. Translated: CASSPPGGRTYEQYF. The chain combines TRBV28 with TRBJ2-7; 7 bases agree with TRBD2. This CDR3 has 15 residues. Germline lookup yields CDR1 MDHEN and CDR2 SYDVKM. Trimming removed 5 bases from V and 2 bases from J; junction bases left unmatched: 9.

The chain uses TRBV7-8 and TRBJ1-5; D remains unclear. V was trimmed by 1 base and J by 5 bases, leaving 6 bases between them. The CDR3 sequence is 13 residues long. Looked up from germline, CDR1 is SGHVS and CDR2 is FQNEAQ. CDR3 nucleotide sequence: TGTGCCAGCAGCTTAGAGCGGTATCAGCCCCAGCATTTT. Protein sequence: CASSLERYQPQHF.

This chain joins TRBV28 and TRBJ2-1; 8 bases fit TRBD1. V lost 6 bases to trimming and J lost 4 bases; unmatched junction nucleotides: 2. Germline assignment: CDR1 MDHEN and CDR2 SYDVKM. This CDR3 spans 13 amino acids. The CDR3 region has the DNA TGTGCCAGCAGGGGACAGGCTTACAATGAGCAGTTCTTC. Its translation is CASRGQAYNEQFF.

The genes are TRBV19 and TRBJ1-5; 7 bases are shared with TRBD1. Losses at the gene ends were 4 bases for V and 4 bases for J; bases not matched to a gene: 13. The CDR3 sequence is 17 residues long. Looked up from germline, CDR1 is LNHDA and CDR2 is SQIVND (reference sequence). The CDR3 DNA reads as TGTGCCAGTAGTACAACCTCCGGGACAGCCTTTAATCAGCCCCAGCATTTT. This translates into CASSTTSGTAFNQPQHF.